This T cell receptor (beta chain) was captured by sequencing in a study of T cell clusters in autoimmune cytopenias. Study-wide findings and caveats: Healthy donors had roughly 3.3-fold more exclusive TRB clusters than active autoimmune hepatitis patients.

One tube held mixed TRB-A and TRB-B primer pools for touch-down PCR. For each CDR3 protein, TCRdb gives one entry from its re-call of the multiplex PCR reads, without DNA. The listing records about 2,200 distinct CDR3 sequences. To note about this clonotype: The antigen is undetermined.

About 37,500 genome equivalents of blood DNA were amplified for TRB. This CDR3 region has 11 residues. From germline, CDR1 is MNHEY and CDR2 SVGEGT. This receptor was taken from a human donor with an autoimmune cytopenia or autoimmune hepatitis (not recorded which). The chain is built from TRBV6-2 or TRBV6-3 and TRBJ2-1; TCRdb calls TRBD1, which cannot be checked without DNA. Material: peripheral blood. The CDR3 sequence is CASSQGFEQFF.